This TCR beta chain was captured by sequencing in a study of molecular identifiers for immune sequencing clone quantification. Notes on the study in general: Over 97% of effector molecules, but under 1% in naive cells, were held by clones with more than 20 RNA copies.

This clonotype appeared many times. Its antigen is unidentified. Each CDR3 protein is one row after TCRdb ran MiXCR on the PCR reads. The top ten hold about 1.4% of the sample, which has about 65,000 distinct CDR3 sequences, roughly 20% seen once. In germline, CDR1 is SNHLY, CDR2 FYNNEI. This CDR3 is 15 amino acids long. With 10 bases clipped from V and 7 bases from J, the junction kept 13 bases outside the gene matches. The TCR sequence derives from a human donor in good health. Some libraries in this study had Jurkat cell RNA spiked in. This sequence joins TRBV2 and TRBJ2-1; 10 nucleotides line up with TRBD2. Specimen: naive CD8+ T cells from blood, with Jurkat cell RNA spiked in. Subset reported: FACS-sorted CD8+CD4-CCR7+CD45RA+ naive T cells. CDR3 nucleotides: TGTGCCAACTTACCAAAGGAGACTAGCGGGAATGAGCAGTTCTTC. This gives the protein CANLPKETSGNEQFF.